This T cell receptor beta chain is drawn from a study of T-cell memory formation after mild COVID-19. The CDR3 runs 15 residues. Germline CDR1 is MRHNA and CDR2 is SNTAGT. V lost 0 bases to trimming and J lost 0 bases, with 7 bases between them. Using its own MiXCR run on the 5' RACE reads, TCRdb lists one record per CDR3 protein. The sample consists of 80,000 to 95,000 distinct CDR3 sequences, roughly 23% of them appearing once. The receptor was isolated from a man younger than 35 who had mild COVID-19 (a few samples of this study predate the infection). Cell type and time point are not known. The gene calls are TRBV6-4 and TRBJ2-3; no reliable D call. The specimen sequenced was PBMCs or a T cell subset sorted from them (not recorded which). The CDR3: CASSDSRTSTDTQYF. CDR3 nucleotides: TGTGCCAGCAGTGACTCACGTACTAGCACAGATACGCAGTATTTT.